This T cell receptor (beta chain) was profiled in a study of OX40 agonist ivuxolimab in advanced cancers. General study points: The antigen specificity of the peripheral T cells (those that were expanded) was not determined.

Individuals having autoimmune disease history or systemic immunosuppression were not enrolled. Sampling times: baseline, cycle 4 day 1, cycle 7 day 1. V was pared by 4 bases and J by 7 bases, with 15 bases between. There are 14 residues in the CDR3. In germline, CDR1 is SGHVS, CDR2 FQNEAQ. In the case of this clone: The antigen remains unidentified.

The table came from immunoSEQ multiplex PCR; TCRdb's copy has only in-frame clones and leaves some out. Of about 58,000 clones listed, about 89% are singletons. The gene calls are TRBV7-8 and TRBJ2-3; tentative D call: TRBD1 (6 bases). Material: CD4+ or CD8+ T cells sorted from blood, obtained in a trial of the OX40 agonist ivuxolimab. This TCR was recovered from an adult with an advanced solid tumor such as melanoma, head and neck, liver or kidney cancer. CDR3 nucleotides: TGTGCCAGCAGCTCATATGGGGGCGCGAATACGCAGTATTTT. Protein sequence: CASSSYGGANTQYF.